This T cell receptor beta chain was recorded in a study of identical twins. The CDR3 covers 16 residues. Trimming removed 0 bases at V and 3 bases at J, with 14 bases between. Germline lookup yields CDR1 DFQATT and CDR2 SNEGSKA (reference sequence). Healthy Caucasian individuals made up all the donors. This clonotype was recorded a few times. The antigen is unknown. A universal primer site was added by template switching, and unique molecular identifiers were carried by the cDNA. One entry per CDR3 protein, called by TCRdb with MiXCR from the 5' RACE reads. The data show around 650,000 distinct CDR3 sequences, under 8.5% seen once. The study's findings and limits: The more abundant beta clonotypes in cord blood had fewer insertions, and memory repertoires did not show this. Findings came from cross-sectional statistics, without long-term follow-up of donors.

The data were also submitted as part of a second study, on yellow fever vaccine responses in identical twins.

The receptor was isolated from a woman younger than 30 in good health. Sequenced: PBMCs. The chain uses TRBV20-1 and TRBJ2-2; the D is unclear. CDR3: CSARDPGSGYTGELFF. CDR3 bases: TGCAGTGCTAGAGACCCCGGTTCAGGTTACACCGGGGAGCTGTTTTTT.